Each of the 21 T cell receptor beta chains below was sequenced from the same sample in a study of CD8 T cells in ankylosing spondylitis. Each CDR3 protein gets one entry after TCRdb re-called the 5' RACE reads with MiXCR. Of around 330,000 distinct CDR3 sequences in the sample, about 9.9% were seen once. Sequencing input: blood, either unsorted or a sorted T cell fraction (not recorded which). All receptors come from a female donor with ankylosing spondylitis or in good health (not recorded which).

Note on this clonotype: At one end the junction does not follow the germline gene, possibly because of a read error. This sequence joins TRBV5-5 and TRBJ1-1, with 7 positions matching TRBD1. Germline V CDR1 and CDR2: SGHKS, YYEKEE (reference sequence). This CDR3 has 14 residues. The DNA of the CDR3 is TGTGCCAGCAGGTTGGGGACAGCGAACACTGAAGCTTTCTTT. The encoded protein is CASRLGTANTEAFF.

Note on this clonotype: This may be a read error, as it is one base from a much larger clone. The rearrangement uses TRBV12-3 or TRBV12-4 and TRBJ1-6, with a weak D call TRBD1 (5 bases). This CDR3 has 14 residues. Trimming left V 7 bases short and J 5 bases short, with 12 bases between. CDR3 coding DNA: TGTGCCAGCACTTTCGGGACGGATAATTCACCCCTCCACTTT. Its translation: CASTFGTDNSPLHF.

This clonotype was seen many times. The chain combines TRBV20-1 with TRBJ2-1, with 8 bases aligning to TRBD2. Germline CDR1 reads DFQATT; CDR2 reads SNEGSKA (reference sequence). The CDR3 totals 14 residues. Trimming cost V 6 bases and J 1 base; bases outside gene matches: 5. CDR3 in amino acids: CSAFVAGSYNEQFF. DNA of the CDR3: TGCAGTGCCTTCGTAGCGGGGTCCTACAATGAGCAGTTCTTC.

This clonotype was recorded a few times. V usage is TRBV12-3 or TRBV12-4 and J usage is TRBJ1-1, with 8 bases matching TRBD1. V was pared by 6 bases and J by 2 bases, with 8 bases of the junction left unmatched. This CDR3 region has 15 residues. CDR3 residues: CASRMGQESNTEAFF. The CDR3 bases are TGTGCCAGCAGGATGGGACAGGAAAGTAACACTGAAGCTTTCTTT.

This clonotype was seen at least ten times. The chain is built from TRBV5-5 and TRBJ2-2; TRBD1 agrees at 9 bases. CDR1 SGHKS and CDR2 YYEKEE come from the germline V gene (reference sequence). The CDR3 extends over 16 amino acids. The junction had 4 bases not matched to a gene; V was cut back by 0 bases and J by 4 bases. In DNA, the CDR3 is TGTGCCAGCAGCTTGGCGGGGACAGGGTCCACCGGGGAGCTGTTTTTT. Translated, it gives CASSLAGTGSTGELFF.

This clonotype occurred many times. This chain links TRBV4-1 with TRBJ2-2; D ambiguous. V was pared by 0 bases and J by 0 bases, with 2 bases between. Germline V CDR1 and CDR2: MGHRA, YSYEKL. This CDR3 contains 14 residues. CDR3 nucleotides: TGCGCCAGCAGCCAAGATGCGAACACCGGGGAGCTGTTTTTT. Translating it yields CASSQDANTGELFF.

This clonotype has only a few counts. The V gene is TRBV5-1, the J gene TRBJ2-5; no clear D gene. Germline CDR1 reads SGHRS; CDR2 reads YFSETQ. V was clipped by 4 bases and J by 5 bases, with 18 bases between them. The CDR3 is made up of 15 amino acids. CDR3: CASSLTDRLAETQYF. In DNA, the CDR3 is TGCGCCAGCAGCCTGACGGACCGTCTTGCGGAGACCCAGTACTTC.

As concerns this clonotype: This may be a read error, as it is one base from a much larger clone. This chain joins TRBV5-1 and TRBJ1-4; TRBD1 matches 7 bases. The CDR3 is 15 residues long. In germline, CDR1 is SGHRS, CDR2 YFSETQ. CDR3 loop: CASSWNRGTNEKLCF. The CDR3 DNA is TGCGCCAGCAGCTGGAACAGGGGTACGAATGAAAAACTGTGTTTT. The full variable domain, rest sourced from reference TRBV5-1 and TRBJ1-4, is KAGVTQTPRYLIKTRGQQVTLSCSPISGHRSVSWYQQTPGQGLQFLFEYFSETQRNKGNFPGRFSGRQFSNSRSEMNVSTLELGDSALYLCASSWNRGTNEKLCFGSGTQLSVL.

This clonotype showed up many times. The J gene is TRBJ2-1, the V gene TRBV5-1; TRBD1 is a possible D gene (6 bases). V was pared by 0 bases and J by 13 bases, with 17 bases between. Germline V gene lookup returns CDR1 SGHRS and CDR2 YFSETQ. The CDR3 sequence is 14 residues long. The CDR3 nucleotides are TGCGCCAGCAGCTTGGGGACAGCTAATCCCCATCAGTTCTTC. Translating it yields CASSLGTANPHQFF.

This clonotype was counted between two and nine times. This chain joins TRBV4-1 and TRBJ1-6; D is unresolved. Trimming shortened V by 1 base and J by 11 bases, and 12 bases separated the two germline ends. The length of the CDR3 is 14 residues. The germline V gene encodes CDR1 MGHRA and CDR2 YSYEKL. CDR3 sequence (DNA): TGCGCCAGCAGCCAAGTTCCGGGAGGGCCACCCCTCCACTTT. This gives the protein CASSQVPGGPPLHF.

This chain's CDR3 is CASSLTASNEKLFF. Here the CDR3 DNA reads TGCGCCAGCAGTCTGACAGCGTCTAATGAAAAACTGTTTTTT. The chain is built from TRBV5-1 and TRBJ1-4; D is perhaps TRBD1 (5 bases). The length of the CDR3 is 14 residues. Germline values: CDR1 SGHRS, CDR2 YFSETQ. V was cut by 5 bases and J by 3 bases, with 11 bases left in between.

This clonotype was seen only a few times. The rearrangement joins TRBV7-9 to TRBJ1-1, with a weak D call TRBD1 (6 bases). V was pared by 0 bases and J by 1 base, with 12 bases between. The germline CDR1 and CDR2 sequences are SEHNR and FQNEAQ (reference sequence). The CDR3 extends over 16 amino acids. CDR3 region: CASSLADSFPNTEAFF. The CDR3 region has the DNA TGTGCCAGCAGCTTAGCGGACAGCTTTCCGAACACTGAAGCTTTCTTT.

This clonotype was found many times. The CDR3 DNA follows: TGTGCCAGCAGCGGGACGGAAGGATCTACCTACGAGCAGTACTTC. Its protein product is CASSGTEGSTYEQYF. The rearrangement uses TRBV5-5 and TRBJ2-7, with D tentatively TRBD1 or TRBD2 (5 bases each). V was pared by 4 bases and J by 2 bases, with 16 bases between. Germline V lookup: CDR1 SGHKS, CDR2 YYEKEE (reference sequence). There are 15 residues in the CDR3.

This clonotype was detected many times. The chain recombines TRBV5-5 with TRBJ2-5, with D possibly TRBD1 on 6 matching bases. This CDR3 is built from 12 residues. Trimming cost V 4 bases and J 3 bases, with 7 bases left between them. Germline assignment: CDR1 SGHKS and CDR2 YYEKEE (reference sequence). CDR3: CASSRTEETQYF. CDR3 nucleotides: TGTGCCAGCAGCCGGACAGAAGAGACCCAGTACTTC.

This clonotype was seen at least ten times. The J gene is TRBJ2-1, the V gene TRBV30, with D possibly being TRBD1 or TRBD2 (6 bases each). The CDR3 length is 13 residues. Per the germline V gene, CDR1 is GTSNPN and CDR2 is SVGIG (reference sequence). Trimming stripped 0 bases from V and 9 bases from J, with 12 bases between. The CDR3 spells CAWSVTGGAEQFF. CDR3 DNA: TGTGCCTGGAGTGTGACCGGGGGCGCTGAGCAGTTCTTC.

This clonotype was seen repeatedly, ten times or more. The V call is TRBV7-8, the J call TRBJ1-2, with D perhaps matching TRBD1 (6 bases). CDR1 is SGHVS, CDR2 FQNEAQ, per germline. This CDR3 has 17 amino acids. The germline V and J ends were trimmed by 4 bases and 0 bases, with 18 bases remaining between them. The CDR3 sequence: CASSSLSGGPTNYGYTF. The CDR3 bases are TGTGCCAGCAGCTCCCTTTCTGGGGGGCCAACTAACTATGGCTACACCTTC.

At least ten counts were recorded for this clonotype. This chain links TRBV29-1 with TRBJ2-7; the match to TRBD2 covers 7 bases. Germline V gene lookup returns CDR1 SQVTM and CDR2 ANQGSEA. CDR3 length: 14 amino acids. V lost 2 bases and J lost 2; bases outside the gene matches: 6. The CDR3 here is CSVEKRGKTYEQYF. In DNA form, the CDR3 reads TGCAGCGTTGAAAAGCGGGGAAAGACCTACGAGCAGTACTTC.

The V gene is TRBV28, the J gene TRBJ2-7, with 7 bases lining up with TRBD1. V trimming: 8 bases; J trimming: 1 base; junction bases outside the gene matches: 11. Per germline, CDR1 MDHEN and CDR2 SYDVKM. This CDR3 contains 15 residues. CDR3 loop: CASSRGQSSSYEQYF. DNA of the CDR3: TGTGCCAGCTCACGGGGACAGTCGTCATCCTACGAGCAGTACTTC.

This rearrangement joins TRBV3-1 to TRBJ1-6; TRBD1 is a possible D gene (6 bases). Germline loops: CDR1 LGHDT, CDR2 YNNKEL (reference sequence). V was cut by 2 bases and J by 7 bases, with 9 bases left in between. This CDR3 has 14 amino acids. The CDR3 here is CASSQPDSNSPLHF. Here the CDR3 DNA reads TGTGCCAGCAGCCAACCGGACAGCAATTCACCCCTCCACTTT.

This chain connects TRBV20-1 to TRBJ2-5; 8 bases line up with TRBD1. The CDR3 has 15 amino acids. From germline, CDR1 is DFQATT and CDR2 SNEGSKA (reference sequence). The trim removed 4 bases at V and 5 bases at J, leaving 12 bases unmatched. In nucleotides, the CDR3 is TGCAGTGCTACTACCTGGGACAGGCGGAGTGAGACCCAGTACTTC. This codes for CSATTWDRRSETQYF.

This clonotype was counted at least ten times. The chain has TRBV7-9 and TRBJ2-3; D gene unclear. Germline CDR1 SEHNR, CDR2 FQNEAQ (reference sequence). Trimming left V 1 base short and J 5 bases short, with 7 bases between. The CDR3 has 13 residues. CDR3 amino acids: CASSLGQEDTQYF. The CDR3 DNA follows: TGTGCCAGCAGCTTAGGGCAGGAAGATACGCAGTATTTT.